This record looks at one TCR beta chain sequence and its context. Its antigen is unknown. The data were taken from a study of a mutant IDH1 vaccine in newly diagnosed glioma. At the level of the study: Vaccines were begun 4-6 weeks after radiotherapy alone, or with temozolomide cycles. Sex distribution of treated patients was about 60% male and 37.5% female; mean age was around 40 years. Patients arrived already treated with radiotherapy, temozolomide, or both, most having had both.

The CDR3 spans 16 residues. CDR1 and CDR2 from the germline V gene are SGHVS and FNYEAQ. Trimming took 5 bases from V and 6 from J; bases not matched to a gene: 6. The method was immunoSEQ multiplex PCR; TCRdb's version includes in-frame clones alone and lacks a portion of them. The repertoire holds roughly 130,000 clones, with about four fifths as singletons. Time point specified: week 11, during vaccination. With topical imiquimod, each dose of the vaccine consisted of 300 ug of mutant IDH1 20-mer peptide. V is TRBV7-6 and J is TRBJ2-1; 14 bases map to TRBD2. The sample in question was PBMCs, obtained from a glioma patient whose treatment included an IDH1 peptide vaccine. This clonotype was obtained from a man aged 35-49 years with glioma. The CDR3 DNA reads as TGTGCCAGCAGCGACCGACTAGCGGGGGGGCCCAATGAGCAGTTCTTC. It encodes CASSDRLAGGPNEQFF. Together with reference TRBV7-6 and TRBJ2-1, the CDR3 gives the full variable domain: GAGVSQSPRYKVTKRGQDVALRCDPISGHVSLYWYRQALGQGPEFLTYFNYEAQQDKSGLPNDRFSAERPEGSISTLTIQRTEQRDSAMYRCASSDRLAGGPNEQFFGPGTRLTVL.